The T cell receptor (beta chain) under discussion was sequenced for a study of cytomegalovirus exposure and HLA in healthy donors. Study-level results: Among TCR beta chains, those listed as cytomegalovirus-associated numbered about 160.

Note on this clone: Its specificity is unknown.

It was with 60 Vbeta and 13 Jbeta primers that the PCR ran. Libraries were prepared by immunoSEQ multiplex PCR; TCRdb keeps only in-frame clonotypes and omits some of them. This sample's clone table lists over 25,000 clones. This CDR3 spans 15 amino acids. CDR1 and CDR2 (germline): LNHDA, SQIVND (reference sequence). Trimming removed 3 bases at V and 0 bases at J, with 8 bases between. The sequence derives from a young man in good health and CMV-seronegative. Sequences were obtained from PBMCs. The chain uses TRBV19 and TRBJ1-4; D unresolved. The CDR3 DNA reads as TGTGCCAGTAGTATGTCCGGAGCAACTAATGAAAAACTGTTTTTT. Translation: CASSMSGATNEKLFF.